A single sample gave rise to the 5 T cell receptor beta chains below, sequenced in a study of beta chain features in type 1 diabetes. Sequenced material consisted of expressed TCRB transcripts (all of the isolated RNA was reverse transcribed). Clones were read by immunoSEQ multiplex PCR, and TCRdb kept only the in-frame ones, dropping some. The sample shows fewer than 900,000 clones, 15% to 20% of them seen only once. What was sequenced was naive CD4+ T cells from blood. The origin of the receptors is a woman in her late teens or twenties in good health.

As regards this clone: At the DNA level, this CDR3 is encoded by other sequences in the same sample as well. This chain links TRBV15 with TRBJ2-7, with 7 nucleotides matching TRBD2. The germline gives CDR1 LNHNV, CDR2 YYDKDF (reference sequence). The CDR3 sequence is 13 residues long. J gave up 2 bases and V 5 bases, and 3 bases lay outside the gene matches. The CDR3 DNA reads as TGTGCCACCAGCCGCCGGGGGGCCTACGAGCAGTACTTC. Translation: CATSRRGAYEQYF.

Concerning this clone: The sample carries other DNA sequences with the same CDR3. DNA of the CDR3: TGTGCCAGCTCACCACTAGCCCAGAACACTGAAGCTTTCTTT. Protein sequence: CASSPLAQNTEAFF. The chain joins TRBV18 to TRBJ1-1, with unresolved D. Germline V gene lookup returns CDR1 KGHSH and CDR2 LQKENI. The V and J ends lost 1 base and 1 base respectively, with 7 bases between them. This CDR3 is built from 14 residues.

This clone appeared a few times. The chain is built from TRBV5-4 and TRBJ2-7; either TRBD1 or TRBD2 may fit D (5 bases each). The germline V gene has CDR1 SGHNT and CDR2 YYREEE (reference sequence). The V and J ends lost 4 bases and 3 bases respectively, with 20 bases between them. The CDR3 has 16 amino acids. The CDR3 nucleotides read TGTGCCAGCAGCAAAACGGGGCAAGCAACACACTACGAGCAGTACTTC. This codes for CASSKTGQATHYEQYF.

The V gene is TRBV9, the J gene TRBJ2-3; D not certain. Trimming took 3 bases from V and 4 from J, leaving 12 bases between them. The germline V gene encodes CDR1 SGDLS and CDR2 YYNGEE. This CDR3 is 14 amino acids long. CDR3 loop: CASSAEWGADTQYF. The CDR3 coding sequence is TGTGCCAGCAGCGCTGAATGGGGTGCAGATACGCAGTATTTT.

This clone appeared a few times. CDR3 coding DNA: TGTGCCAGCAGTACCAACCGGGACCCAATCAAGTACTTC. Its protein is CASSTNRDPIKYF. The chain is built from TRBV7-9 and TRBJ2-7, with D possibly being TRBD1 or TRBD2 (5 bases each). The V gene's germline CDR1 is SEHNR and CDR2 FQNEAQ (reference sequence). Trimming pared 6 bases from V and 11 bases from J, leaving 20 bases between. The length of the CDR3 is 13 residues.